The clone carrying this TCR beta chain was seen at least ten times. This entry comes from a study of T cells in Graves' hyperthyroidism and ophthalmopathy. On the study more broadly: Before any treatment, at initial diagnosis, peripheral blood was collected.

RNA transcripts gave rise to amplified TCR beta CDR3 regions. Initially, a first-round RT-PCR of the TCR CDR3 employed the HTBI primer set. Using its own MiXCR run on the multiplex PCR reads, TCRdb lists one record per CDR3 protein. Here the sample spans roughly 130,000 distinct CDR3 sequences, approximately 24% being singletons. Uncontrolled infection, other autoimmune disease, pregnancy or lactation led to exclusion. Specimen: blood. This receptor was identified in a woman between 45 and 65 years old with Graves' hyperthyroidism that later progressed to Graves' ophthalmopathy.

CDR3 in amino acids: CASSQAQGFYGYTF. The CDR3 bases are TGTGCCAGCAGTCAAGCCCAGGGATTCTATGGCTACACCTTC. V usage is TRBV28 and J usage is TRBJ1-2, with a possible D match to TRBD1 (5 bases). Per germline, CDR1 MDHEN and CDR2 SYDVKM. Between the trimmed V and J ends, which lost 5 bases and 4 bases, there was a span of 14 bases. The CDR3 is 14 amino acids.